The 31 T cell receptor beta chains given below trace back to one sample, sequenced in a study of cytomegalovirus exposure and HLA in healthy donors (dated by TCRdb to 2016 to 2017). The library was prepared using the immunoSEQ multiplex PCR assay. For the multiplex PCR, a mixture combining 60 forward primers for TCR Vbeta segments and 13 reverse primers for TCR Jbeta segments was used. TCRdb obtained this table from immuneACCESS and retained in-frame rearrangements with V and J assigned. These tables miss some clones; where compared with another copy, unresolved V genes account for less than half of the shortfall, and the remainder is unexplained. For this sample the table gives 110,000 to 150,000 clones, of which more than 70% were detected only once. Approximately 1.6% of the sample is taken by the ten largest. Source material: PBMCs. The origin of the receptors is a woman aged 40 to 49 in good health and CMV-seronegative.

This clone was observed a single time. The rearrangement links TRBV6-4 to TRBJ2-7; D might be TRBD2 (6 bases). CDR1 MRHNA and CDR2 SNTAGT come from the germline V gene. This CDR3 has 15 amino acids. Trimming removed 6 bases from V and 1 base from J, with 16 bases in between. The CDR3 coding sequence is TGTGCCAGCAGCGAAGGGACTGATCGATCCTACGAGCAGTACTTC. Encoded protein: CASSEGTDRSYEQYF.

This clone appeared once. Here the CDR3 DNA reads TGTGCCAGCAGTCCTTTGACAGGGGGTCAGCCCCAGCATTTT. Its protein product is CASSPLTGGQPQHF. V and J are TRBV6-5 and TRBJ1-5; 9 bases map to TRBD1. The CDR3 runs 14 residues. V dropped 5 bases and J dropped 6; count of bases not matched to a gene: 5. Germline CDR1 MNHEY, CDR2 SVGAGI.

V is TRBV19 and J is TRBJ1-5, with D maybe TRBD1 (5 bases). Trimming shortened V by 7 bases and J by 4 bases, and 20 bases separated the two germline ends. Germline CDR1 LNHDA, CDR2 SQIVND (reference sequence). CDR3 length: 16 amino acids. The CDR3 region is CASTINGGERNQPQHF. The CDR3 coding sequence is TGTGCCAGTACCATCAATGGGGGGGAACGGAATCAGCCCCAGCATTTT.

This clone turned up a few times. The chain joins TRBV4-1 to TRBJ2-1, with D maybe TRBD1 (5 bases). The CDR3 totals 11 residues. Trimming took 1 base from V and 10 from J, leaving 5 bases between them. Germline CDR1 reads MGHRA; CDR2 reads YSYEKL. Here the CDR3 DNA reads TGCGCCAGCAGCCAAGGGACAGAGCAGTTCTTC. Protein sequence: CASSQGTEQFF.

The CDR3 reads CASSVDRGGNQPQHF. The CDR3 DNA sequence: TGTGCCAGCAGTGTGGACAGGGGTGGCAATCAGCCCCAGCATTTT. This sequence joins TRBV6-1 and TRBJ1-5; TRBD1 matches 9 bases. V lost 4 bases to trimming and J lost 2 bases; unmatched junction nucleotides: 3. Germline CDR1 MNHNS, CDR2 SASEGT. The CDR3 consists of 15 residues.

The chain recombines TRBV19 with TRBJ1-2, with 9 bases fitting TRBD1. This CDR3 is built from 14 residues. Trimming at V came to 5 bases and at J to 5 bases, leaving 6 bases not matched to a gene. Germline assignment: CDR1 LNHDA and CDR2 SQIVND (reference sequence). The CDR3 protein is CASSPGTGRYGYTF. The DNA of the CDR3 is TGTGCCAGTAGTCCCGGGACAGGGAGATATGGCTACACCTTC.

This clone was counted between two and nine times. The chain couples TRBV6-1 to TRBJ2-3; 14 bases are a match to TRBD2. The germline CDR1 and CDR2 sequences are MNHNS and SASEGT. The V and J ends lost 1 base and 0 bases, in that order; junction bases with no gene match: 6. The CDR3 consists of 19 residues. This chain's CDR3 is CASSEGLAGGPGSTDTQYF. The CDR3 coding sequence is TGTGCCAGCAGTGAAGGACTAGCGGGAGGGCCAGGGAGCACAGATACGCAGTATTTT.

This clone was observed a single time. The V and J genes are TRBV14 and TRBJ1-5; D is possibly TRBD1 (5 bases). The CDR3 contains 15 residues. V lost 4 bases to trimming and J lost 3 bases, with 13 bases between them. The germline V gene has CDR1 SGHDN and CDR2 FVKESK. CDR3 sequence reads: CASSPSGGVNQPQHF. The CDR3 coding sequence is TGTGCCAGCAGCCCCAGCGGGGGAGTCAATCAGCCCCAGCATTTT.

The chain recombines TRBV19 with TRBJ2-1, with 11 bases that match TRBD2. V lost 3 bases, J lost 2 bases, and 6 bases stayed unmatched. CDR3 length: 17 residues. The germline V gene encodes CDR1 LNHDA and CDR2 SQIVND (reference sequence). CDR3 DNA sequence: TGTGCCAGTAGTATCGTGGCTAGCGGGAGGACCTACAATGAGCAGTTCTTC. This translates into CASSIVASGRTYNEQFF.

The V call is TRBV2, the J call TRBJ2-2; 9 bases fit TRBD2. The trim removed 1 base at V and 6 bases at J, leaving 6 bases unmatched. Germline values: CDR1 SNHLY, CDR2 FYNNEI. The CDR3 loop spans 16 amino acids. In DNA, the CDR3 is TGTGCCAGCAGTGAAGATGCGGGGGGGCATGCCGGGGAGCTGTTTTTT. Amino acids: CASSEDAGGHAGELFF.

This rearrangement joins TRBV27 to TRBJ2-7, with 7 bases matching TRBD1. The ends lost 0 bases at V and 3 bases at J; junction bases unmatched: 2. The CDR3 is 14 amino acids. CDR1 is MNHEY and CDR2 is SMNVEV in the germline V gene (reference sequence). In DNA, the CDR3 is TGTGCCAGCAGTTTATCAGGGACAGTCTACGAGCAGTACTTC. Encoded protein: CASSLSGTVYEQYF.

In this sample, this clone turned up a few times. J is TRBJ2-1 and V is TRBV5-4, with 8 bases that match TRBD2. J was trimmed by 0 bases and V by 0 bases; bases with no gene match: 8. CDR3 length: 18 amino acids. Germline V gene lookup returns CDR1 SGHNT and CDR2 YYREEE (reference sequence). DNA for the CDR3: TGTGCCAGCAGCTTGGGGGGACTAGGTGGGGGCTCCTACAATGAGCAGTTCTTC. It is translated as CASSLGGLGGGSYNEQFF.

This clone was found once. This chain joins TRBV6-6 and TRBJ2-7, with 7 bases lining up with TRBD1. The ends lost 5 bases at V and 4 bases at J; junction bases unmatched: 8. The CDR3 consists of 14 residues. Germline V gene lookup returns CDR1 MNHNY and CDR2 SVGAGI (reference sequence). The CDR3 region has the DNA TGTGCCAGCAGTCGACCGGGACAGCCGTACGAGCAGTACTTC. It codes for CASSRPGQPYEQYF.

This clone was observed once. The CDR3 spells CSVTSSDEQFF. The CDR3 bases are TGCAGCGTAACTTCGTCGGATGAGCAGTTCTTC. The chain combines TRBV29-1 with TRBJ2-1; D not certain. V shed 6 bases and J shed 8 bases, with 11 bases lying between them. The CDR3 loop spans 11 amino acids. Germline-derived CDR1 and CDR2 are SQVTM and ANQGSEA.

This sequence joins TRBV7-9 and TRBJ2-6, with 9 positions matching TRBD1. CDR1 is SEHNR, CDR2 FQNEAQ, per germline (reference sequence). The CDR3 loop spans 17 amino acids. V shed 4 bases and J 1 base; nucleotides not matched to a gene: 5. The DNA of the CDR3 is TGTGCCAGCAGCTCCGGGACAGGGTGGTCTGGGGCCAACGTCCTGACTTTC. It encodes CASSSGTGWSGANVLTF.

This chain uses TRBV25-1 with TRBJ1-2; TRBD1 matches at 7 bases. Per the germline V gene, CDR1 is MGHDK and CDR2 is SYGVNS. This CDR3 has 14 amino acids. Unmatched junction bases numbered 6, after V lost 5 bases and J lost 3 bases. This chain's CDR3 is CASSSLGTDYGYTF. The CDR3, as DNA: TGTGCCAGCAGTTCCCTAGGGACAGACTATGGCTACACCTTC.

CDR3 in DNA: TGTGCCAGCAGTTCCCAGGGGTGGCAGCCCCAGCATTTT. It specifies CASSSQGWQPQHF. This chain connects TRBV28 to TRBJ1-5; possible D gene TRBD1, 6 bases. The CDR3 is 13 residues long. Germline V gene lookup returns CDR1 MDHEN and CDR2 SYDVKM. V dropped 4 bases and J dropped 7 bases, with 11 bases sitting between them. The full variable domain, rest sourced from reference TRBV28 and TRBJ1-5, is DVKVTQSSRYLVKRTGEKVFLECVQDMDHENMFWYRQDPGLGLRLIYFSYDVKMKEKGDIPEGYSVSREKKERFSLILESASTNQTSMYLCASSSQGWQPQHFGDGTRLSIL.

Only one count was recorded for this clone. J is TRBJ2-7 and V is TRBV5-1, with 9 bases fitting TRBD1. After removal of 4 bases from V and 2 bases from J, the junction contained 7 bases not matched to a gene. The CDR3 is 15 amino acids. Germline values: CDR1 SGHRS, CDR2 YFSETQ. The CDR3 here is CASSGGQGGPYEQYF. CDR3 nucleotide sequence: TGCGCCAGCAGCGGGGGACAGGGCGGGCCCTACGAGCAGTACTTC.

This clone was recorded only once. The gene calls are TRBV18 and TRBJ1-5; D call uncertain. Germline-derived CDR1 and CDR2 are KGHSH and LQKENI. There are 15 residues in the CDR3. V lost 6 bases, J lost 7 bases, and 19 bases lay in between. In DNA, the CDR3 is TGTGCCAGCTCCCCGGAGACTGTTGAGGGACAGCCCCAGCATTTT. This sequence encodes CASSPETVEGQPQHF.

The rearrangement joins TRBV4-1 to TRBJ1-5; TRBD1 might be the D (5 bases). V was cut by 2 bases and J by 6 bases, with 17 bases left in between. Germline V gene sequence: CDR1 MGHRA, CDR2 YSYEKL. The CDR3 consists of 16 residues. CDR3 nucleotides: TGCGCCAGCAGCCAAACTTACCAGGGCGTTCGTCAGCCCCAGCATTTT. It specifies CASSQTYQGVRQPQHF.

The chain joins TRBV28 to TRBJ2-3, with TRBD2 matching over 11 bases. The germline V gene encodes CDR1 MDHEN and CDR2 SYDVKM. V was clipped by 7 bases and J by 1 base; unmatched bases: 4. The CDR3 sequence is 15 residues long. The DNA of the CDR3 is TGTGCCAGCACTCCACTAGCGGGGGGCACAGATACGCAGTATTTT. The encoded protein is CASTPLAGGTDTQYF.

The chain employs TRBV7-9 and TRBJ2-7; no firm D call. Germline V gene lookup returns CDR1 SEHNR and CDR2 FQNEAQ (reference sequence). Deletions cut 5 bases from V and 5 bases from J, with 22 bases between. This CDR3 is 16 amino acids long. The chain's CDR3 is CASSTRPTLTLDEQYF. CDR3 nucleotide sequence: TGTGCCAGCAGCACCAGGCCGACGCTCACGTTGGACGAGCAGTACTTC.

The CDR3 DNA is TGTGCCAGCAGTTACGGCGGGGGGGCGGGAGATACGCAGTATTTT. It translates to CASSYGGGAGDTQYF. The V call is TRBV6-5, the J call TRBJ2-3; TRBD2 aligns across 9 bases. Per germline, CDR1 MNHEY and CDR2 SVGAGI. Trimming at V came to 2 bases and at J to 5 bases, leaving 5 bases not matched to a gene. The CDR3 has 15 residues.

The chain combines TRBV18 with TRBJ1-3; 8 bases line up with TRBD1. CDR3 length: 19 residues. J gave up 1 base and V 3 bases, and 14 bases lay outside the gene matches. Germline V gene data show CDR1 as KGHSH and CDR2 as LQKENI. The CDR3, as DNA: TGTGCCAGCTCACCGCGGGGTAGGGGGACAGGAGTTTCTGGAAACACCATATATTTT. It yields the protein CASSPRGRGTGVSGNTIYF.

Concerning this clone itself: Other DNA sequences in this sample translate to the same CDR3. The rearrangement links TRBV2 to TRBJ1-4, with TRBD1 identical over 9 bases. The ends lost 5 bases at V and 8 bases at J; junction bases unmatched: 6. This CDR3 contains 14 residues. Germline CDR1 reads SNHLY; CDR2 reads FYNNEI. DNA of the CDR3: TGTGCCAGCAGTTCGGACAGGGGTTACGAAAAACTGTTTTTT. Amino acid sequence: CASSSDRGYEKLFF.

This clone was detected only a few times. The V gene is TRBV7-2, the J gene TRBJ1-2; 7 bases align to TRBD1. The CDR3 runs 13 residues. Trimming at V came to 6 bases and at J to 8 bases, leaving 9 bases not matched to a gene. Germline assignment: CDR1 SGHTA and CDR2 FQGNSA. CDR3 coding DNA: TGTGCCAGCAGGAAGGGGACAGTGGTAGGCTACACCTTC. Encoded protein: CASRKGTVVGYTF.

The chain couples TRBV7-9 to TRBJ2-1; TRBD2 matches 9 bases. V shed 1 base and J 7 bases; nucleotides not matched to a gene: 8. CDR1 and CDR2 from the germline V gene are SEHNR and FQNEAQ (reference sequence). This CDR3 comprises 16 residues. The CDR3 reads CASSLDPSGKRNEQFF. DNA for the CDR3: TGTGCCAGCAGCTTAGATCCTAGCGGGAAACGAAATGAGCAGTTCTTC.

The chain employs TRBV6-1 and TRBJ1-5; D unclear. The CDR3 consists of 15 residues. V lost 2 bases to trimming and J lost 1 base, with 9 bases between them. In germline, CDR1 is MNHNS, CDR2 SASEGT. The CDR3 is CASSEWAGSNQPQHF. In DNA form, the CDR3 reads TGTGCCAGCAGTGAATGGGCGGGCAGCAATCAGCCCCAGCATTTT.

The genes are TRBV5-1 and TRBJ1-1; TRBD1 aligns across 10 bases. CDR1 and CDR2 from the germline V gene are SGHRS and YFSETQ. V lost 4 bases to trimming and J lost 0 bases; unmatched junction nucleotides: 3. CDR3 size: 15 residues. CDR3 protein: CASSVGQGVNTEAFF. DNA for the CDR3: TGCGCCAGCAGCGTTGGACAGGGGGTGAACACTGAAGCTTTCTTT.

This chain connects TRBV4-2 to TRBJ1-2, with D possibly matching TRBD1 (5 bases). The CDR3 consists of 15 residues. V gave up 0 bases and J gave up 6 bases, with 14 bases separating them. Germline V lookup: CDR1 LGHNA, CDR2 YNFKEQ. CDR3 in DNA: TGTGCCAGCAGCCAAGATAGGGCGCCCAGGGATGGCTACACCTTC. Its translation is CASSQDRAPRDGYTF.

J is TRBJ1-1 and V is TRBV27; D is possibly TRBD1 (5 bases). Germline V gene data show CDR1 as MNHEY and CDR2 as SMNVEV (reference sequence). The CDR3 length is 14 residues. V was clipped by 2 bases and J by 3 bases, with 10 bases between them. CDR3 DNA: TGTGCCAGCAGTTTACAGGGTTCGTACACTGAAGCTTTCTTT. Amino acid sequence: CASSLQGSYTEAFF.